A single sample is the source of the 26 T cell receptor beta chains below, sequenced in a study of blood T cell repertoires in COVID-19. Profiled with immunoSEQ multiplex PCR; TCRdb holds only in-frame clones, not every one. The sample shows roughly 180,000 clones, 85% to 90% of them seen only once. The sequenced sample was peripheral blood. The receptor set was obtained from a woman aged 55-69 years with acute or convalescent COVID-19.

This clone showed up just a few times. The chain combines TRBV12-5 with TRBJ1-1; TRBD1 is a possible D gene (5 bases). The CDR3 is made up of 15 amino acids. Trimming took 9 bases from V and 8 from J, leaving 25 bases between them. Germline V gene sequence: CDR1 LGHNT, CDR2 FRNRAP. For the CDR3, the DNA is TGTGCTAGCACACTCCCCAACTTCGGGGGATCCGAAGCTTTCTTT. Protein product: CASTLPNFGGSEAFF.

CDR3 sequence (DNA): TGCGCCAGCAGCCAACAGGGGGCAAGGGCAGATACGCAGTATTTT. Its translation: CASSQQGARADTQYF. The chain employs TRBV5-1 and TRBJ2-3; 9 positions match TRBD1. V lost 4 bases and J lost 4; bases outside the gene matches: 7. This CDR3 has 15 residues. Germline V gene data show CDR1 as SGHRS and CDR2 as YFSETQ. Together with reference TRBV5-1 and TRBJ2-3, the CDR3 gives the full variable domain: KAGVTQTPRYLIKTRGQQVTLSCSPISGHRSVSWYQQTPGQGLQFLFEYFSETQRNKGNFPGRFSGRQFSNSRSEMNVSTLELGDSALYLCASSQQGARADTQYFGPGTRLTVL.

This rearrangement joins TRBV6-5 to TRBJ1-2; unclear D gene. Germline V gene lookup returns CDR1 MNHEY and CDR2 SVGAGI. The CDR3 has 15 amino acids. Trimming removed 0 bases from V and 0 bases from J, with 8 bases in between. The CDR3 sequence: CASSYSRGTNYGYTF. The CDR3 DNA reads TGTGCCAGCAGTTACTCCCGAGGAACTAACTATGGCTACACCTTC.

V gene TRBV12-3 or TRBV12-4 combines with J gene TRBJ2-1; TRBD1 agrees at 7 bases. This CDR3 has 11 residues. V gave up 1 base and J gave up 12 bases; unmatched junction bases: 0. The CDR3 DNA sequence: TGTGCCAGCAGTTTAGGGGACAGGCAGTTCTTC. Its translation: CASSLGDRQFF.

The V and J genes are TRBV7-8 and TRBJ2-2; 7 bases are shared with TRBD2. Germline CDR1 SGHVS, CDR2 FQNEAQ. The CDR3 covers 15 residues. Trimming cost V 1 base and J 5 bases; bases outside gene matches: 4. CDR3 in DNA: TGTGCCAGCAGCTTAGATTGGCGGGGGACCGGGGAGCTGTTTTTT. Translating gives CASSLDWRGTGELFF.

The chain has TRBV5-4 and TRBJ2-2, with TRBD2 matching over 8 bases. Germline assignment: CDR1 SGHNT and CDR2 YYREEE (reference sequence). The CDR3 has 15 residues. V was pared by 5 bases and J by 1 base, with 4 bases of the junction left unmatched. CDR3 nucleotide sequence: TGTGCCAGCAGTTATAGCGGGAAGAACACCGGGGAGCTGTTTTTT. Protein product: CASSYSGKNTGELFF.

The chain carries TRBV6-5 and TRBJ1-1; 11 bases are shared with TRBD1. Per germline, CDR1 MNHEY and CDR2 SVGAGI. The CDR3 spans 13 residues. The V gene end was trimmed by 4 bases and the J gene end by 7 bases; junction bases not matched to a gene: 2. CDR3 in DNA: TGTGCCAGCAGTTTGGGGACAGGGGGTGAAGCTTTCTTT. Translated: CASSLGTGGEAFF.

This clone has only one observation. The chain carries TRBV19 and TRBJ1-6, with 8 bases that match TRBD1. Per germline, CDR1 LNHDA and CDR2 SQIVND (reference sequence). The J segment lost 7 bases and the V segment lost 7 bases, leaving 9 bases of the junction unmatched. The CDR3 has 15 residues. The CDR3: CASKLDRGENSPLHF. The CDR3 nucleotides are TGTGCCAGTAAACTCGACAGGGGAGAAAATTCACCCCTCCACTTT.

This chain uses TRBV6-5 with TRBJ2-1, with D possibly TRBD2 on 6 matching bases. Trimming removed 2 bases from V and 7 bases from J, with 15 bases in between. This CDR3 has 15 residues. Germline loops: CDR1 MNHEY, CDR2 SVGAGI. The CDR3 bases are TGTGCCAGCAGTTACGACCCCGGGAGTTGGAATGAGCAGTTCTTC. Translated, it gives CASSYDPGSWNEQFF.

The chain carries TRBV7-2 and TRBJ1-2, with 8 bases matching TRBD1. The CDR3 totals 17 residues. Germline assignment: CDR1 SGHTA and CDR2 FQGNSA. J gave up 0 bases and V 3 bases, and 9 bases lay outside the gene matches. The CDR3 DNA reads TGTGCCAGCAGCTTCGACAGGGGATCCCTAACTAACTATGGCTACACCTTC. As protein: CASSFDRGSLTNYGYTF.

V gene TRBV7-9 combines with J gene TRBJ1-2; 8 nucleotides agree with TRBD1. The CDR3 is 13 residues long. The V gene's germline CDR1 is SEHNR and CDR2 FQNEAQ (reference sequence). Trimming removed 6 bases from V and 4 bases from J; junction bases left unmatched: 4. The CDR3 DNA follows: TGTGCCAGCAGTCGGGACAGGTTCTATGGCTACACCTTC. Translating it yields CASSRDRFYGYTF.

J is TRBJ2-3 and V is TRBV5-1; 10 bases are a match to TRBD2. Germline trimming cut 0 bases from V and 14 bases from J; bases unmatched to any gene: 12. CDR3 length: 15 residues. Germline lookup yields CDR1 SGHRS and CDR2 YFSETQ. CDR3 protein: CASSLASTSGNVWYF. The CDR3 region has the DNA TGCGCCAGCAGCTTGGCTTCAACTAGCGGGAACGTTTGGTATTTT.

V usage is TRBV5-1 and J usage is TRBJ1-1; D call uncertain. V lost 4 bases, J lost 0 bases, and 19 bases lay in between. The CDR3 runs to 17 residues. CDR1 is SGHRS, CDR2 YFSETQ, per germline. The CDR3 reads CASSRPLTSGMNTEAFF. DNA for the CDR3: TGCGCCAGCAGCCGACCTCTGACGTCGGGAATGAACACTGAAGCTTTCTTT.

This sequence joins TRBV11-2 and TRBJ2-1; 9 bases map to TRBD2. V lost 5 bases, J lost 4 bases, and 6 bases stayed unmatched. CDR3 length: 15 residues. CDR1 is SGHAT and CDR2 is FQNNGV in the germline V gene. The DNA of the CDR3 is TGTGCCAGCAGCCGCGTGACTAGCGGTTACAATGAGCAGTTCTTC. Its protein is CASSRVTSGYNEQFF.

The chain uses TRBV10-3 and TRBJ2-3; 8 bases are shared with TRBD1. This CDR3 contains 13 residues. V gave up 8 bases and J gave up 0 bases; unmatched junction bases: 1. The V gene's germline CDR1 is ENHRY and CDR2 SYGVKD. The CDR3 loop is CAIRTGSTDTQYF. In DNA form, the CDR3 reads TGTGCCATCCGGACAGGGAGCACAGATACGCAGTATTTT.

There are a few counts of this clone. The rearrangement joins TRBV11-3 to TRBJ2-7; D is unclear. The germline CDR1 and CDR2 sequences are SGHNT and YENEEA. The V end was cut by 1 base, the J end by 1 base, with 8 bases between. This CDR3 comprises 14 residues. The CDR3 loop is CASSLGAFSYEQYV. The CDR3 DNA sequence: TGTGCCAGCAGCTTAGGAGCATTTTCCTACGAGCAGTACGTC.

CDR3 sequence reads: CASSSGLAVGTQYF. Here the CDR3 DNA reads TGTGCCAGCAGCTCCGGACTAGCGGTGGGGACCCAGTACTTC. The J gene is TRBJ2-5, the V gene TRBV7-6; 10 bases fit TRBD2. J gave up 7 bases and V 4 bases, and 6 bases lay outside the gene matches. Germline V gene data show CDR1 as SGHVS and CDR2 as FNYEAQ. The length of the CDR3 is 14 residues.

The chain joins TRBV28 to TRBJ1-6; 10 bases match TRBD1. J was trimmed by 5 bases and V by 6 bases; bases with no gene match: 4. The CDR3 totals 15 residues. Germline assignment: CDR1 MDHEN and CDR2 SYDVKM. CDR3 sequence reads: CASSQTGGHNSPLHF. CDR3 coding DNA: TGTGCCAGCAGCCAGACAGGGGGCCATAATTCACCCCTCCACTTT.

The chain employs TRBV30 and TRBJ2-1; D perhaps matches TRBD2 (6 bases). CDR1 is GTSNPN, CDR2 SVGIG, per germline (reference sequence). The V and J ends lost 2 bases and 6 bases respectively, with 11 bases between them. This CDR3 region has 13 residues. This chain's CDR3 is CAWSLGTANEQFF. CDR3 sequence (DNA): TGTGCCTGGAGTTTAGGGACTGCCAATGAGCAGTTCTTC.

The rearrangement links TRBV24-1 to TRBJ2-7, with 10 bases matching TRBD2. V shed 0 bases, J shed 1 base, and the junction held 5 bases outside the gene matches. Germline V CDR1 and CDR2: KGHDR, SFDVKD. The CDR3 consists of 17 residues. The CDR3 coding sequence is TGTGCCACCAGTGATTTGGAGGGACTAGCGATTTCCTACGAGCAGTACGTC. Protein sequence: CATSDLEGLAISYEQYV.

This chain joins TRBV19 and TRBJ2-3; D possibly corresponds to TRBD1 (6 bases). Trimming cost V 5 bases and J 0 bases, with 15 bases left between them. CDR1 is LNHDA and CDR2 is SQIVND in the germline V gene (reference sequence). CDR3 length: 16 amino acids. DNA of the CDR3: TGTGCCAGTAGTGTGGGGGCTATTACAAGCACAGATACGCAGTATTTT. This sequence encodes CASSVGAITSTDTQYF. Complete variable domain (other parts from reference TRBV19 and TRBJ2-3): DGGITQSPKYLFRKEGQNVTLSCEQNLNHDAMYWYRQDPGQGLRLIYYSQIVNDFQKGDIAEGYSVSREKKESFPLTVTSAQKNPTAFYLCASSVGAITSTDTQYFGPGTRLTVL.

This chain links TRBV6-5 with TRBJ2-7; tentatively, D is TRBD1 (6 bases). The CDR3 contains 13 residues. Trimming left V 6 bases short and J 6 bases short, with 15 bases between. Germline-derived CDR1 and CDR2 are MNHEY and SVGAGI. CDR3 amino acids: CASSSRGKGEQYF. CDR3 DNA: TGTGCCAGCAGCTCCAGGGGAAAAGGCGAGCAGTACTTC.

In DNA, the CDR3 is TGTGCCTGGAGTAGGTTAGGGAGTGGGGCCAACGTCCTGACTTTC. Translated, it gives CAWSRLGSGANVLTF. The chain joins TRBV30 to TRBJ2-6; perhaps TRBD2 as D (5 bases). Germline CDR1 and CDR2: GTSNPN and SVGIG (reference sequence). Trimming cost V 2 bases and J 3 bases, with 11 bases left between them. CDR3 size: 15 residues.

The chain recombines TRBV5-4 with TRBJ2-7, with 10 nucleotides matching TRBD2. Trimming removed 4 bases from V and 3 bases from J; junction bases left unmatched: 10. CDR3 size: 16 residues. Germline CDR1 SGHNT, CDR2 YYREEE (reference sequence). CDR3 in DNA: TGTGCCAGCAGCCCATCTCTAGCGGGAGAAGGCTACGAGCAGTACTTC. It specifies CASSPSLAGEGYEQYF.

The V and J genes are TRBV25-1 and TRBJ2-5; 7 bases are a match to TRBD1. The V gene's germline CDR1 is MGHDK and CDR2 SYGVNS. V gave up 4 bases and J gave up 0 bases; unmatched junction bases: 5. This CDR3 contains 15 residues. CDR3 protein: CASSGGQTYQETQYF. CDR3 nucleotide sequence: TGTGCCAGCAGTGGGGGACAGACATACCAAGAGACCCAGTACTTC.

The chain joins TRBV3-1 (or the pseudogene TRBV3-2) to TRBJ1-2; D gene ambiguous. Trimming removed 1 base from V and 5 bases from J, with 8 bases in between. Germline V gives CDR1 LGHDT, CDR2 YNNKEL (reference sequence). The CDR3 runs 13 residues. The CDR3 nucleotides are TGTGCCAGCAGCCAAGCAGGCCCTTATGGCTACACCTTC. Encoded protein: CASSQAGPYGYTF.